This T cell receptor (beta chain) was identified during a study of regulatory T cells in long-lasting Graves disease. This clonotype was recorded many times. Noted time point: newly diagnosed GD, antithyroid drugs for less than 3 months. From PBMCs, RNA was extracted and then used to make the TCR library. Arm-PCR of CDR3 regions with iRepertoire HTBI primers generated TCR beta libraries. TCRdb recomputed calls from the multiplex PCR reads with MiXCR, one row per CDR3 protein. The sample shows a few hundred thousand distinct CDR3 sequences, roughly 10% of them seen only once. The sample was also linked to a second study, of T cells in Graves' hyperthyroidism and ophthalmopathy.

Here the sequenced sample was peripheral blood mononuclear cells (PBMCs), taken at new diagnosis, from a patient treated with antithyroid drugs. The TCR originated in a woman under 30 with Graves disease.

CDR3 residues: CASSHESEQFF. The CDR3 DNA is TGTGCCAGCAGTCACGAGAGTGAGCAGTTCTTC. The V and J genes are TRBV3-1 and TRBJ2-1; D ambiguous. The CDR3 has 11 residues. Germline lookup yields CDR1 LGHDT and CDR2 YNNKEL (reference sequence). V shed 6 bases and J shed 9 bases, with 9 bases lying between them.